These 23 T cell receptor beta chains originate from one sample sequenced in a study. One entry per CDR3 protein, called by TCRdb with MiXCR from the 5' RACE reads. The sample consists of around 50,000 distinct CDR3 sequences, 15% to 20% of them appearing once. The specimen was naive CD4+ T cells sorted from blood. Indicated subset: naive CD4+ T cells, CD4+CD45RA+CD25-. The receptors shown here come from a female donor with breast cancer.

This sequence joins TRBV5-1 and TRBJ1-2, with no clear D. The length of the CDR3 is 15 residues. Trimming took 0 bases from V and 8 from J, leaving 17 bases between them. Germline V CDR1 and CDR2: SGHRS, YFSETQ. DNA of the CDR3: TGCGCCAGCAGCTTGGATCATCCGGCTCGGAACGGCTACACCTTC. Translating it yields CASSLDHPARNGYTF.

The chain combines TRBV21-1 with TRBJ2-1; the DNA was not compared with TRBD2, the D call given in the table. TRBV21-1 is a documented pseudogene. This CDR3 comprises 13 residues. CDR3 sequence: CARGSGRPHEQFF. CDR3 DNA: TGTGCCCGCGGAAGCGGGAGGCCCCATGAGCAGTTCTTC.

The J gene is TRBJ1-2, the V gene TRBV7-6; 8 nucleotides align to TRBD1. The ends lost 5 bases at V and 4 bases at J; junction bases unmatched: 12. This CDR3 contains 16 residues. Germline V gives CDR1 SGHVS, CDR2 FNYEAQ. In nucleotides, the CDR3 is TGTGCCAGCAGCCTTGGACAGGGACGGGACTTCTATGGCTACACCTTC. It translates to CASSLGQGRDFYGYTF.

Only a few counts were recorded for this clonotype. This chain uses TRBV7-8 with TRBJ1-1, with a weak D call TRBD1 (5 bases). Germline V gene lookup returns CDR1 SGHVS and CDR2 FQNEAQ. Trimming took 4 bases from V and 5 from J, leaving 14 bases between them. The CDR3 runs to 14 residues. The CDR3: CASSSTQRGTEAFF. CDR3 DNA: TGTGCCAGCAGCTCTACCCAGAGGGGAACTGAAGCTTTCTTT.

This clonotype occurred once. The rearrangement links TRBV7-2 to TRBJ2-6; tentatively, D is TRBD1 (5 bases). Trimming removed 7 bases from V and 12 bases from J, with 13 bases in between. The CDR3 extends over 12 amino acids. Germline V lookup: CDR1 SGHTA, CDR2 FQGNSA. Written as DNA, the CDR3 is TGTGCCAGCACAGGGATGCGATTCGTCCTGACTTTC. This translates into CASTGMRFVLTF. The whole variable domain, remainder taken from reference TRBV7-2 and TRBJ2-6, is GAGVSQSPSNKVTEKGKDVELRCDPISGHTALYWYRQSLGQGLEFLIYFQGNSAPDKSGLPSDRFSAERTGGSVSTLTIQRTQQEDSAVYLCASTGMRFVLTFGAGSRLTVL.

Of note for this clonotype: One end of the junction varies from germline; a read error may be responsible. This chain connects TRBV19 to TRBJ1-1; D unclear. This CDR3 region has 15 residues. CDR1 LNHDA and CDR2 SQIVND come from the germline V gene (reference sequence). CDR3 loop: CASSISPGQNTVAFF. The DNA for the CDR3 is TGTGCCAGTAGTATTTCCCCGGGCCAGAACACTGTAGCTTTCTTT.

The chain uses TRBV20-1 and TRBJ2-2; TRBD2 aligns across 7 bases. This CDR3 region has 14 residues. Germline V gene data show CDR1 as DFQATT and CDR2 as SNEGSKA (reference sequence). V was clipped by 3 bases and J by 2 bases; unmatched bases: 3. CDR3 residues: CSASGGGNTGELFF. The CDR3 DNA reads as TGCAGTGCTAGTGGCGGGGGAAACACCGGGGAGCTGTTTTTT.

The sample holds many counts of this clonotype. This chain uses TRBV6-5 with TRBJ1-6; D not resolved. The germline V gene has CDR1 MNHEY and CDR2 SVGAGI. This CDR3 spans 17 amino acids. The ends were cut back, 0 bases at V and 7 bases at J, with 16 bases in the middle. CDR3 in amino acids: CASSYSLPASMNSPLHF. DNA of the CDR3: TGTGCCAGCAGTTACTCTCTACCGGCAAGCATGAATTCACCCCTCCACTTT.

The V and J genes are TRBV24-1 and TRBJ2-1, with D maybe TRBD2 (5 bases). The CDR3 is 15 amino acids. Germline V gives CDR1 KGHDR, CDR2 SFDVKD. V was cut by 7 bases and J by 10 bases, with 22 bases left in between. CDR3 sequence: CATSSVELREGEQFF. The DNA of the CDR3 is TGTGCCACCAGCTCGGTAGAACTCCGGGAAGGAGAGCAGTTCTTC.

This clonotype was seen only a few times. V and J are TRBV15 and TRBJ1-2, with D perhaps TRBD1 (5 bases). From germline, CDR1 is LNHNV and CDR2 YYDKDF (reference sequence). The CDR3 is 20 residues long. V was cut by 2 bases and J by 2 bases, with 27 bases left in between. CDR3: CATSRPYGVQGRSVNYGYTF. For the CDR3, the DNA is TGTGCCACCAGCAGACCCTATGGGGTCCAGGGTAGATCTGTCAACTATGGCTACACCTTC.

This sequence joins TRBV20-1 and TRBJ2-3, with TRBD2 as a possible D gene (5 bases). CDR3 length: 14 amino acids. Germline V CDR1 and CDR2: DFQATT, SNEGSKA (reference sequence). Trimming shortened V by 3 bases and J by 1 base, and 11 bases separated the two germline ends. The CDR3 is CSASGAGGTDTQYF. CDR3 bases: TGCAGTGCTAGCGGTGCGGGTGGCACAGATACGCAGTATTTT.

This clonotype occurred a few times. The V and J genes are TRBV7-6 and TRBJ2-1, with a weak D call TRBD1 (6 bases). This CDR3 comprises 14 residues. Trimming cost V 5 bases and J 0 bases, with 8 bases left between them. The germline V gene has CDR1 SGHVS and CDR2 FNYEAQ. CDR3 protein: CASSRQVSYNEQFF. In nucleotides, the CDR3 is TGTGCCAGCAGCCGACAGGTCTCCTACAATGAGCAGTTCTTC. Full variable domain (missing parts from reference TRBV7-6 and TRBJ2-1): GAGVSQSPRYKVTKRGQDVALRCDPISGHVSLYWYRQALGQGPEFLTYFNYEAQQDKSGLPNDRFSAERPEGSISTLTIQRTEQRDSAMYRCASSRQVSYNEQFFGPGTRLTVL.

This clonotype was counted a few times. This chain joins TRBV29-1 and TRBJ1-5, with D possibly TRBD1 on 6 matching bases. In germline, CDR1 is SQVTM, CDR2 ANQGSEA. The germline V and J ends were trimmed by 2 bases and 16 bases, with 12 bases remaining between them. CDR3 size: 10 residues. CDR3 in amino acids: CSVERTRGHF. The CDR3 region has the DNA TGCAGCGTTGAAAGGACCAGGGGTCATTTT.

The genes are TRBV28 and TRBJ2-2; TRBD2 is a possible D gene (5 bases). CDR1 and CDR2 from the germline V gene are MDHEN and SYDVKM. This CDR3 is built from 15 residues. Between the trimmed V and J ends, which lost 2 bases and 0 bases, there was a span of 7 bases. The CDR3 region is CASSLLGTNTGELFF. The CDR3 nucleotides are TGTGCCAGCAGTTTACTCGGGACGAACACCGGGGAGCTGTTTTTT.

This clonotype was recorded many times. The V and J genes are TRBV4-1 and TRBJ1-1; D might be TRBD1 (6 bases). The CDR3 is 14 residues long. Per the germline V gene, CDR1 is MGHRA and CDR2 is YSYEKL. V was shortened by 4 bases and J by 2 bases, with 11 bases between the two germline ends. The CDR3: CASSPGDTNTEAFF. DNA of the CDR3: TGCGCCAGCAGCCCTGGGGACACCAACACTGAAGCTTTCTTT.

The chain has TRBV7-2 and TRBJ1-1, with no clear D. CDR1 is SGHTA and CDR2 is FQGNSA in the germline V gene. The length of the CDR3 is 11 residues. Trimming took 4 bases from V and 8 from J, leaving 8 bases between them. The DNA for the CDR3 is TGTGCCAGCAGCTCACTTGGGGAAGCTTTCTTT. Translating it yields CASSSLGEAFF.

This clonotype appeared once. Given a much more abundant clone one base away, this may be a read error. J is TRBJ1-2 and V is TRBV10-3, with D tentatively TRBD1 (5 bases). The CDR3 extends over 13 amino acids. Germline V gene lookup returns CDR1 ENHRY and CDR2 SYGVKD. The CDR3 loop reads CAIRESGYDGYTF. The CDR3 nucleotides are TGTGCCATCAGGGAGTCAGGGTATGATGGCTACACCTTC.

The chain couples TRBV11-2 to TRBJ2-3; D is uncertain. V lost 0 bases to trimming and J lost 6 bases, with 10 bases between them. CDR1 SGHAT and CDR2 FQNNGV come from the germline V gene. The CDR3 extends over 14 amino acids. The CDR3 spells CASSLELGADTQYF. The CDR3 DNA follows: TGTGCCAGCAGCTTAGAGCTCGGAGCGGATACGCAGTATTTT.

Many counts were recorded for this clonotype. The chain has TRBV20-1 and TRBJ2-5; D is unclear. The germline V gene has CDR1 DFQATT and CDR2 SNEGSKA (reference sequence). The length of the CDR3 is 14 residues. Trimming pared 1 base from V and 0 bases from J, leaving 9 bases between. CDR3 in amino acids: CSARGTAYQETQYF. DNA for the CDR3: TGCAGTGCTAGAGGGACGGCCTACCAAGAGACCCAGTACTTC.

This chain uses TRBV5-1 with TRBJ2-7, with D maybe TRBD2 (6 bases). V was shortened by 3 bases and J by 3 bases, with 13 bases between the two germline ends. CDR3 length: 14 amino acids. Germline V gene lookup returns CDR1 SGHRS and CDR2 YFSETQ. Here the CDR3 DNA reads TGCGCCAGCAGCTCCGCCGGGGGTATCTACGAGCAGTACTTC. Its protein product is CASSSAGGIYEQYF.

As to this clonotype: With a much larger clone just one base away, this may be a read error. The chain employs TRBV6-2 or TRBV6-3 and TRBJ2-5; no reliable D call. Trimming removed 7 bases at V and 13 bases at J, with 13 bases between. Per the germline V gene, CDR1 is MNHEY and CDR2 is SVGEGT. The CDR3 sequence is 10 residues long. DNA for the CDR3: TGTGCCAGCAATATCGGTCGCCGGTACTTC. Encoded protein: CASNIGRRYF.

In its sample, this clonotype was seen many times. The CDR3 DNA reads as TGCGCCAGCAGCTTAGGACAGGGGGCGGCAGATACGCAGTATTTT. This translates into CASSLGQGAADTQYF. J is TRBJ2-3 and V is TRBV5-1, with TRBD1 identical over 11 bases. This CDR3 spans 15 amino acids. Germline lookup yields CDR1 SGHRS and CDR2 YFSETQ. The ends lost 2 bases at V and 4 bases at J; junction bases unmatched: 3.

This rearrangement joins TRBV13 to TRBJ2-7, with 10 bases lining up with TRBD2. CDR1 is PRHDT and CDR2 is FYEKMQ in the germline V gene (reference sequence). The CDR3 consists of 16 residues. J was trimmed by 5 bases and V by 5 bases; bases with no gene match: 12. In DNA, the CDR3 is TGTGCCAGCAGCCGACAGGGGAGCGGGAGGGCAAACGAGCAGTACTTC. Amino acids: CASSRQGSGRANEQYF. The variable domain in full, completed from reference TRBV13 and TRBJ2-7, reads AAGVIQSPRHLIKEKRETATLKCYPIPRHDTVYWYQQGPGQDPQFLISFYEKMQSDKGSIPDRFSAQQFSDYHSELNMSSLELGDSALYFCASSRQGSGRANEQYFGPGTRLTVT.